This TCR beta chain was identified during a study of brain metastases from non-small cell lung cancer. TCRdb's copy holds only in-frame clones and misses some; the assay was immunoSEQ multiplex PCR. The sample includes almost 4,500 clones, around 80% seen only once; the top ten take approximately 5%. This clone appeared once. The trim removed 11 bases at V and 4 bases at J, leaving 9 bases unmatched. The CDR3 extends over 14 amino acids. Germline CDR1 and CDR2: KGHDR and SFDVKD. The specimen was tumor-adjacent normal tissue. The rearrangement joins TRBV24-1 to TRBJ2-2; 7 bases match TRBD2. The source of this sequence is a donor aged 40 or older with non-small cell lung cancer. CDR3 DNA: TGTGCCATCCGCTCGGGGGGAGGCACCGGGGAGCTGTTTTTT. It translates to CAIRSGGGTGELFF.